The T cell receptor (beta chain) under discussion was sequenced for a study of T cells after yellow fever vaccination. Study-level results: Only a minor proportion of clonotypes was detected across both CD4 and CD8 compartments. On re-exposure, the response was weaker but peaked faster, at day 5 versus 15. The study re-detected most primary-vaccination clones after the booster (around 96% CD4, just over 85% CD8).

The CDR3 contains 16 residues. Germline values: CDR1 SGHTS, CDR2 YDEGEE. V shed 5 bases and J shed 2 bases, with 17 bases lying between them. At least ten counts were recorded for this clonotype. One entry per CDR3 protein, called by TCRdb with MiXCR from the 5' RACE reads. The data show about 30,000 distinct CDR3 sequences, roughly 6% seen once. This chain links TRBV5-8 with TRBJ1-5; D is uncertain. The input for sequencing was PBMCs, either bulk or a sorted T-cell subset (CD4+, CD8+, memory, or dextramer-sorted; not recorded which), taken on the day of the yellow fever booster vaccination. The clonotype comes from a man under 40 who received the YFV17D yellow fever vaccine. The CDR3 here is CASRRGLVWGNQPQHF. CDR3 DNA sequence: TGTGCCAGCAGGAGAGGGCTGGTGTGGGGCAATCAGCCCCAGCATTTT.